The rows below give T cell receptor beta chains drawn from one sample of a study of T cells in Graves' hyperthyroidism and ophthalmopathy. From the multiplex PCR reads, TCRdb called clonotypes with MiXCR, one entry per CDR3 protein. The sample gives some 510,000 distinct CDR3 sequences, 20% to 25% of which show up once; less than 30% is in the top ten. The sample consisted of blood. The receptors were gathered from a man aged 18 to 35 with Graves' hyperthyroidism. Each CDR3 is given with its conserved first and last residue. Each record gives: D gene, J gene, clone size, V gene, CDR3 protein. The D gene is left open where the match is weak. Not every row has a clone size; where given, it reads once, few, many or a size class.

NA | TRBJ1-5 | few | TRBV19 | CASSINFGANQPQHF
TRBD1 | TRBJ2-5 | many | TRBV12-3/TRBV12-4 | CASSLRDRQETQYF
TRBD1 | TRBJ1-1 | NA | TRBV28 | CASSFRGHTEAFF
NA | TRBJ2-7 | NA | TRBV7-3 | CASSSSFSLGGSYEQYF
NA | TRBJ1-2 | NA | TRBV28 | CASRAAGDSTRGYGYTF
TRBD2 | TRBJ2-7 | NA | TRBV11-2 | CASRTTSGIIYEQYF
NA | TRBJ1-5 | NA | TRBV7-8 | CASSLARPVGNQPQHF
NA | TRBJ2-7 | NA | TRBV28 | CASTFTGEATYDQYF
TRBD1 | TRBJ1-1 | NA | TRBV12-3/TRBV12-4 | CASSFPGQGATEAFF
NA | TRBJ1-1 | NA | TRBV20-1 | CSAVAVGQRNTEAFF
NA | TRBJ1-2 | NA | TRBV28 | CASSQGWGKNYGYTF
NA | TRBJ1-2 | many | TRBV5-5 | CASSLSASPYGYTF
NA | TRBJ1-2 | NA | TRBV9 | CASSPDSWPNYGYTF
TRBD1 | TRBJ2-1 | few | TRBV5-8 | CASSRRDRGYEQFF
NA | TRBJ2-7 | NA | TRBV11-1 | CASSLNLMGVRNKQYF
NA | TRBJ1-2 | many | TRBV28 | CASSFSGFGYGYTF
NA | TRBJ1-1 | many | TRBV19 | CASSMGPNTEAFF